The sequence of this TCR beta chain was determined in a study of blood T cell repertoires in COVID-19 (dated by TCRdb to about 2020). Some background on the complete study: Samples covering the acute and convalescent phases of COVID-19 were provided by collaborators in the United States, Italy and Spain. The repertoires were made available in a free public database intended to serve as a resource for research on the immune response to SARS-CoV-2. HLA class I and class II types, where available, came from metadata supplied by the sample provider rather than from assay-based typing. The prospective study material was composed of cDNA or gDNA derived from T cells, B-cell-depleted T cells, or PBMCs. Sample metadata almost always included a de-identified subject ID, COVID-19 status, age in years and sex. The dataset comprised deeply sampled blood TCRbeta repertoires from subjects exposed to, actively infected with, or recovered from COVID-19. The samples were drawn from two sources: the first 160 participants of the ongoing ImmuneRACE study, and 1,254 subjects contributed by 6 global collaborators.

V is cut back by 4 bases and J by 3 bases, with 3 bases in the junction unmatched. CDR1 and CDR2 (SEHNR, FQNEAQ) derive from the germline V gene (reference sequence). The CDR3 starts with the cysteine, ends with the phenylalanine, and has 14 residues. Only CDR3 DNA remains: 42 bases, in frame from the first base. General findings and caveats noted by the study authors: The amount of clinical and demographic metadata varied by source and participant and was provided uncurated.

Each collaborating institution followed its own protocols to collect whole blood in K2EDTA tubes. Collaborator samples were shipped for TCRbeta analysis as frozen whole blood, isolated PBMCs, or DNA extracted from either sample type. TCRbeta CDR3 regions were amplified from genomic DNA by means of the immunoSEQ Assay, a bias-controlled multiplex PCR. From the authors' description of their analysis: The number of nucleated cells in each sample was estimated from the amplification of reference gene primers within the assay. Sequence reads were collapsed and filtered to measure the absolute abundance of every unique TCRbeta CDR3 rearrangement. For each sample, productive Simpson clonality was calculated as the square root of Simpson's diversity index over productive rearrangements. Held by TCRdb, this immuneACCESS table contains in-frame sequences only and omits some clones. Under half of the omission traces to an unresolved V gene where checked; the cause of the rest is unknown. The V and J calls and clone size were taken over from that table, and D and trimming were inferred from the DNA. The sample records approximately 140,000 clones, about 85% of which are singletons. The top ten constitute around 4% of the sample.

In regard to this clone: The antigen this receptor binds is unknown. Base qualities are missing; no much larger clone stands one base away. Distinct nucleotide sequences in the sample also encode this CDR3.

This receptor was obtained from a woman aged 60-70 years with active or convalescent COVID-19. The chain is assembled from TRBV7-9 and TRBJ1-3; the junction holds 7 bases that match TRBD1. The source material was peripheral blood. CDR3 protein: CASSSTGLGNTIYF. Here is the DNA: TGTGCCAGCAGCTCGACAGGGCTTGGAAACACCATATATTTT.